A single sample is the source of the 10 T cell receptor beta chains below, sequenced in a study of T cells after yellow fever vaccination. TCRdb re-analysed the 5' RACE reads in MiXCR, keeping a single row per CDR3 protein. In the table there are around 320,000 distinct CDR3 sequences, approximately 4.5% of which are singletons. This specimen consisted of PBMCs, obtained 15 days after the yellow fever booster vaccination. The receptor set was obtained from a man aged 18 to 35 who received the YFV17D yellow fever vaccine.

This clonotype was observed many times. The V and J genes are TRBV5-1 and TRBJ1-1; tentative D call: TRBD1 (5 bases). CDR1 and CDR2 (germline): SGHRS, YFSETQ. The CDR3 runs 15 residues. Trimming stripped 0 bases from V and 5 bases from J, with 14 bases between. In nucleotides, the CDR3 is TGCGCCAGCAGCTTGGCCACAGGAGCGGGGACTGAAGCTTTCTTT. This encodes CASSLATGAGTEAFF.

This clonotype has more than one count but fewer than ten. The chain joins TRBV20-1 to TRBJ2-5; 9 bases are shared with TRBD2. Trimming removed 6 bases from V and 2 bases from J; junction bases left unmatched: 10. The CDR3 contains 15 residues. CDR1 is DFQATT, CDR2 SNEGSKA, per germline (reference sequence). The CDR3 spells CSASNSGGRQETQYF. The CDR3 region has the DNA TGCAGTGCCAGCAATAGCGGGGGCCGACAAGAGACCCAGTACTTC.

This clonotype came up many times. The V and J genes are TRBV7-9 and TRBJ1-1; D gene ambiguous. The CDR3 has 13 amino acids. Trimming removed 1 base from V and 2 bases from J, with 5 bases in between. Germline V gene sequence: CDR1 SEHNR, CDR2 FQNEAQ (reference sequence). In DNA, the CDR3 is TGTGCCAGCAGCTTAGTGACCAACACTGAAGCTTTCTTT. It specifies CASSLVTNTEAFF.

This clonotype was observed many times. The chain links TRBV5-6 to TRBJ2-1, with D unclear. Per germline, CDR1 SGHDT and CDR2 YYEEEE. V dropped 0 bases and J dropped 0 bases, with 7 bases sitting between them. The CDR3 loop spans 15 amino acids. The DNA for the CDR3 is TGTGCCAGCAGCTTGGAAGGATTCTCCTACAATGAGCAGTTCTTC. Encoded protein: CASSLEGFSYNEQFF.

This clonotype was counted between two and nine times. V usage is TRBV5-1 and J usage is TRBJ2-3, with 11 bases identical to TRBD2. Germline CDR1 reads SGHRS; CDR2 reads YFSETQ. V lost 3 bases to trimming and J lost 3 bases; unmatched junction nucleotides: 12. The CDR3 loop spans 18 amino acids. CDR3 loop: CASSSSTSGGLGTDTQYF. CDR3 bases: TGCGCCAGCAGCTCCAGTACTAGCGGGGGATTGGGGACAGATACGCAGTATTTT. Full variable domain (rest looked up from reference TRBV5-1 and TRBJ2-3): KAGVTQTPRYLIKTRGQQVTLSCSPISGHRSVSWYQQTPGQGLQFLFEYFSETQRNKGNFPGRFSGRQFSNSRSEMNVSTLELGDSALYLCASSSSTSGGLGTDTQYFGPGTRLTVL.

The sample holds a few counts of this clonotype. V is TRBV6-2 or TRBV6-3 and J is TRBJ2-1; possibly TRBD2 for D (7 bases). The CDR3 is 12 amino acids. Trimming took 6 bases from V and 7 from J, leaving 10 bases between them. The germline V gene encodes CDR1 MNHEY and CDR2 SVGEGT. The CDR3 region has the DNA TGTGCCAGCAGGAGGGGGGGGAATGAGCAGTTCTTC. Translating gives CASRRGGNEQFF.

The rearrangement uses TRBV15 and TRBJ1-1; 7 nucleotides match TRBD1. Trimming at V came to 1 base and at J to 10 bases, leaving 6 bases not matched to a gene. The CDR3 consists of 13 residues. Germline V gene data show CDR1 as LNHNV and CDR2 as YYDKDF (reference sequence). The CDR3 loop reads CATSRAGGAAAFF. CDR3 nucleotide sequence: TGTGCCACCAGCAGAGCAGGGGGGGCGGCAGCTTTCTTT.

This clonotype was seen repeatedly, ten times or more. V and J are TRBV29-1 and TRBJ2-3; maybe TRBD1 (5 bases). Trimming pared 7 bases from V and 1 base from J, leaving 15 bases between. The CDR3 runs 14 residues. The germline gives CDR1 SQVTM, CDR2 ANQGSEA. DNA for the CDR3: TGCAGCGCCGACCAAGGGGCCGGCACAGATACGCAGTATTTT. This translates into CSADQGAGTDTQYF.

The chain uses TRBV12-3 or TRBV12-4 and TRBJ2-5; 9 bases are shared with TRBD1. V lost 5 bases, J lost 6 bases, and 7 bases stayed unmatched. The CDR3 runs 14 residues. Written as DNA, the CDR3 is TGTGCCAGCAGTCCGTGGACAGGGGAACAGACCCAGTACTTC. Protein: CASSPWTGEQTQYF.

This clonotype was recorded at least ten times. This chain joins TRBV5-1 and TRBJ1-1, with no clear D. Looked up from germline, CDR1 is SGHRS and CDR2 is YFSETQ. The CDR3 contains 15 residues. V gave up 3 bases and J gave up 1 base, with 13 bases separating them. CDR3 sequence: CASSYRPVPNTEAFF. For the CDR3, the DNA is TGCGCCAGCAGCTACCGACCCGTTCCGAACACTGAAGCTTTCTTT.